Following are 3 T cell receptor beta chains from one sample sequenced in a study of beta chain features in type 1 diabetes (dated by TCRdb to about 2018). General study outcomes and caveats: A moderate but significant shortening of TCRB CDR3 length was observed in type 1 diabetes patients in all four CD4+ subsets.

These receptors are not linked to any known antigen. Libraries were constructed by the immunoSEQ multiplex PCR assay. All of the isolated RNA was reverse transcribed with the High Capacity cDNA Reverse Transcription Kit, so expressed TCRB transcripts were sequenced. Drawn from immuneACCESS, this table holds only the in-frame rearrangements with V and J called that TCRdb kept. Clones are partly lost; checked studies trace under half to an unresolved V gene and leave the rest unexplained. The table for this sample lists a few hundred thousand clones; around 13% of them were counted only once. The ten largest account for 0.0085% to 0.012% of the sample. The sequenced sample was naive CD4+ T cells from blood. Reading the label with the study, this specimen's cell subset or site is: true naive CD4+ T cells. The receptors here all came from a woman between 18 and 30 years old with type 1 diabetes.

This clone has just one count. The chain uses TRBV6-5 and TRBJ2-7; D might be TRBD2 (6 bases). V dropped 2 bases and J dropped 4 bases, with 12 bases sitting between them. Per germline, CDR1 MNHEY and CDR2 SVGAGI. This CDR3 region has 14 residues. The CDR3: CASSYTAGPYEQYF. In DNA, the CDR3 is TGTGCCAGCAGTTACACGGCGGGACCATACGAGCAGTACTTC.

This clone was detected a few times. V usage is TRBV5-6 and J usage is TRBJ1-2; no definite D call. The CDR3 contains 13 residues. Trimming shortened V by 4 bases and J by 7 bases, and 14 bases separated the two germline ends. Germline CDR1 reads SGHDT; CDR2 reads YYEEEE. The CDR3 nucleotides are TGTGCCAGCAGCCGCGACCTAAGAGGTGGCTACACCTTC. It translates to CASSRDLRGGYTF.

The chain carries TRBV14 and TRBJ2-2, with 8 bases matching TRBD1. J gave up 0 bases and V 3 bases, and 0 bases lay outside the gene matches. The CDR3 runs 15 residues. Germline-derived CDR1 and CDR2 are SGHDN and FVKESK. The CDR3 protein is CASSQTGANTGELFF. Written as DNA, the CDR3 is TGTGCCAGCAGCCAGACAGGGGCGAACACCGGGGAGCTGTTTTTT.